The 7 T cell receptor beta chains reported below all come from one sample, sequenced in a study of T cell repertoires in cytomegalovirus infection. TCRdb reanalysed the reads using MiXCR and keeps one entry per CDR3 protein. The top ten hold 3.5% to 4.5% of the sample, which has around 320,000 distinct CDR3 sequences, over 7.5% seen once. What was sequenced was PBMCs. The receptors were gathered from a human donor in good health (CMV status not recorded). Some clones in this sample may be carry-over from other donors' samples.

This sequence joins TRBV12-5 and TRBJ2-3; D may match TRBD1 or TRBD2 (5 bases each). CDR1 is LGHNT and CDR2 is FRNRAP in the germline V gene. V dropped 4 bases and J dropped 3 bases, with 20 bases sitting between them. This CDR3 is 17 amino acids long. CDR3 coding DNA: TGTGCTAGTGGTTGGGTCCGGGACCCAACGGGGACAGATACGCAGTATTTT. Translation: CASGWVRDPTGTDTQYF.

The J gene is TRBJ2-3, the V gene TRBV20-1; no clear D gene. Germline CDR1 DFQATT, CDR2 SNEGSKA (reference sequence). Trimming removed 6 bases at V and 0 bases at J, with 13 bases between. The CDR3 length is 14 residues. This chain's CDR3 is CSAPSGSSTDTQYF. The CDR3, as DNA: TGCAGTGCCCCCTCGGGCAGTAGCACAGATACGCAGTATTTT.

This clonotype came up a few times. The chain combines TRBV20-1 with TRBJ2-1; 15 bases agree with TRBD2. The CDR3 runs to 15 residues. Germline assignment: CDR1 DFQATT and CDR2 SNEGSKA (reference sequence). Trimming took 6 bases from V and 6 from J; bases not matched to a gene: 6. CDR3 residues: CSAPGTSGGINEQFF. DNA of the CDR3: TGCAGTGCCCCCGGGACTAGCGGGGGGATCAATGAGCAGTTCTTC.

The V and J genes are TRBV20-1 and TRBJ2-3; TRBD2 matches 10 bases. This CDR3 contains 15 residues. Trimming cost V 4 bases and J 3 bases; bases outside gene matches: 7. CDR1 is DFQATT, CDR2 SNEGSKA, per germline (reference sequence). The CDR3 region has the DNA TGCAGTGCTAAAATGACTAGCGGGCTAACAGATACGCAGTATTTT. This codes for CSAKMTSGLTDTQYF.

The V call is TRBV20-1, the J call TRBJ2-3; unclear D gene. This CDR3 is 12 amino acids long. Germline V gene sequence: CDR1 DFQATT, CDR2 SNEGSKA (reference sequence). V gave up 2 bases and J gave up 3 bases, with 6 bases separating them. CDR3 amino acids: CSARIATDTQYF. The CDR3 DNA reads TGCAGTGCTAGAATTGCAACAGATACGCAGTATTTT.

The chain has TRBV2 and TRBJ1-3; perhaps TRBD1 as D (5 bases). The V and J ends lost 3 bases and 2 bases respectively, with 5 bases between them. Germline V gives CDR1 SNHLY, CDR2 FYNNEI. The CDR3 length is 13 residues. Here the CDR3 DNA reads TGTGCCAGCAGTGAGGACACTGGAAACACCATATATTTT. This gives the protein CASSEDTGNTIYF.

This chain joins TRBV28 and TRBJ2-1, with TRBD1 matching 7 bases. Unmatched junction bases numbered 6, after V lost 6 bases and J lost 7 bases. Germline V gene lookup returns CDR1 MDHEN and CDR2 SYDVKM. There are 13 residues in the CDR3. The DNA of the CDR3 is TGTGCCAGCAGAGGACAGGTAGCTAATGAGCAGTTCTTC. Translated, it gives CASRGQVANEQFF.